These 22 T cell receptor beta chains came from one sample sequenced in a study of CD8+ T cells in alopecia areata. Treatment here: oral pan-JAK inhibitor, 5-10 mg twice daily. Once RNA had been extracted, it was reverse transcribed into cDNA to act as the sequencing template. Sequencing used immunoSEQ multiplex PCR; TCRdb keeps in-frame clones, though not all of them. The table shows over 100,000 clones, with more than 40% occurring only once. The source material was CD4+ T cells sorted from blood, sampled at week 4, from a patient treated with tofacitinib. The source of these receptors is a human donor with alopecia areata.

The rearrangement joins TRBV29-1 to TRBJ1-2; a possible D gene is TRBD1 (5 bases). With 0 bases removed from V and 8 bases from J, the gap between germline ends came to 13 bases. The CDR3 spans 13 residues. In germline, CDR1 is SQVTM, CDR2 ANQGSEA. In nucleotides, the CDR3 is TGCAGCGTTGAAGAGAACGGGGGAATGGGCTACACCTTC. Residues: CSVEENGGMGYTF.

This chain joins TRBV5-1 and TRBJ2-3; 10 bases match TRBD2. V trimming: 4 bases; J trimming: 6 bases; junction bases outside the gene matches: 5. Germline V gene data show CDR1 as SGHRS and CDR2 as YFSETQ. This CDR3 has 14 amino acids. As DNA, the CDR3 is TGCGCCAGCAGCACCTTGACTAGCGGGGATACGCAGTATTTT. Protein: CASSTLTSGDTQYF.

The V call is TRBV4-2, the J call TRBJ2-7; weak D call: TRBD2 (6 bases). The ends were cut back, 4 bases at V and 7 bases at J, with 8 bases in the middle. Germline CDR1 reads LGHNA; CDR2 reads YNFKEQ. The CDR3 spans 11 residues. CDR3: CASSPGGEQYF. The CDR3 region has the DNA TGTGCCAGCAGCCCTGGGGGGGAGCAGTACTTC.

The chain carries TRBV28 and TRBJ2-7; 13 positions agree with TRBD2. The V gene end was trimmed by 5 bases and the J gene end by 12 bases; junction bases not matched to a gene: 7. The germline gives CDR1 MDHEN, CDR2 SYDVKM. This CDR3 has 13 amino acids. This CDR3 is CASSPPGLAGLYF. CDR3 in DNA: TGTGCCAGCAGTCCACCGGGACTAGCGGGGCTGTACTTC.

V is TRBV30 and J is TRBJ2-1; a weak D match, TRBD2 (5 bases). Germline V lookup: CDR1 GTSNPN, CDR2 SVGIG (reference sequence). V lost 1 base and J lost 7, with 17 bases in between. The length of the CDR3 is 15 residues. CDR3 region: CAWSGGGRRGNEQFF. Written as DNA, the CDR3 is TGTGCCTGGAGTGGAGGTGGGAGACGTGGGAATGAGCAGTTCTTC.

This clone was detected a few times. The CDR3 sequence: CASSFRDRGGYTF. The CDR3 DNA reads as TGTGCCAGCTCATTCCGGGACAGGGGAGGCTACACCTTC. The chain employs TRBV18 and TRBJ1-2; TRBD1 matches at 10 bases. Germline V gives CDR1 KGHSH, CDR2 LQKENI. Trimming removed 5 bases from V and 8 bases from J; junction bases left unmatched: 5. The CDR3 covers 13 residues.

This clone appeared a few times. V is TRBV14 and J is TRBJ2-6, with D uncertain. Deletions cut 4 bases from V and 0 bases from J, with 10 bases between. This CDR3 is 16 amino acids long. CDR1 is SGHDN and CDR2 is FVKESK in the germline V gene. CDR3 residues: CASSRPQSSGANVLTF. DNA of the CDR3: TGTGCCAGCAGCCGCCCGCAGAGCTCTGGGGCCAACGTCCTGACTTTC.

This chain joins TRBV29-1 and TRBJ1-2, with D perhaps TRBD1 (5 bases). With 6 bases removed from V and 4 bases from J, the gap between germline ends came to 15 bases. This CDR3 spans 13 amino acids. CDR1 is SQVTM, CDR2 ANQGSEA, per germline. The CDR3 region has the DNA TGCAGCGTCACGGGACGGCAGGCCTATGGCTACACCTTC. Protein sequence: CSVTGRQAYGYTF.

This chain connects TRBV5-6 to TRBJ2-1; D perhaps matches TRBD2 (7 bases). CDR1 and CDR2 from the germline V gene are SGHDT and YYEEEE. The CDR3 covers 15 residues. Between the trimmed V and J ends, which lost 4 bases and 4 bases, there was a span of 15 bases. CDR3 amino acids: CASSSRGAVYNEQFF. The CDR3 nucleotides read TGTGCCAGCAGCAGCCGGGGGGCTGTGTACAATGAGCAGTTCTTC.

The chain joins TRBV5-6 to TRBJ2-1; a possible D gene is TRBD2 (5 bases). Trimming shortened V by 0 bases and J by 0 bases, and 7 bases separated the two germline ends. Germline loops: CDR1 SGHDT, CDR2 YYEEEE. CDR3 length: 15 amino acids. The CDR3 bases are TGTGCCAGCAGCTTGGGAGCGGTCTCCTACAATGAGCAGTTCTTC. It is translated as CASSLGAVSYNEQFF.

Note on this clone: The same CDR3 arises from other DNA sequences in this sample as well. In nucleotides, the CDR3 is TGCGCCAGCAGCTTGGACAGGGGCGAGCAGTACTTC. Translating it yields CASSLDRGEQYF. This rearrangement joins TRBV5-1 to TRBJ2-7; 7 nucleotides match TRBD1. The V gene's germline CDR1 is SGHRS and CDR2 YFSETQ. The CDR3 length is 12 residues. With V trimmed by 0 bases and J by 6 bases, 0 bases remained unmatched.

As concerns this clone: A read error may account for a junction end that differs from germline. The chain joins TRBV29-1 to TRBJ2-2; D is perhaps TRBD1 (5 bases). Germline V lookup: CDR1 SQVTM, CDR2 ANQGSEA. This CDR3 is built from 13 residues. This CDR3 is CSVGRQSTRELFF. The CDR3 coding sequence is TGCAGCGTTGGAAGACAGTCCACCCGGGAGCTGTTTTTT.

The chain employs TRBV29-1 and TRBJ1-1; D is uncertain. With 4 bases removed from V and 1 base from J, the gap between germline ends came to 10 bases. The germline CDR1 and CDR2 sequences are SQVTM and ANQGSEA. The CDR3 is 13 amino acids. Written as DNA, the CDR3 is TGCAGCGTTGGAGACTTGGGGAACACTGAAGCTTTCTTT. Translating gives CSVGDLGNTEAFF.

V gene TRBV5-1 combines with J gene TRBJ2-1; maybe TRBD1 (5 bases). Germline V gene sequence: CDR1 SGHRS, CDR2 YFSETQ. The V gene lost 0 bases and the J gene lost 3 bases, with 7 bases spanning the gap. The CDR3 consists of 14 residues. The CDR3 spells CASSLAQVYNEQFF. CDR3 DNA: TGCGCCAGCAGCTTGGCACAGGTCTACAATGAGCAGTTCTTC.

The chain couples TRBV29-1 to TRBJ1-2; 10 bases are shared with TRBD1. Germline lookup yields CDR1 SQVTM and CDR2 ANQGSEA. The CDR3 runs 16 residues. Losses at the gene ends were 3 bases for V and 4 bases for J; bases not matched to a gene: 11. The DNA of the CDR3 is TGCAGCGTTGAGCGGGACAGGGGATTCTTCGGCTATGGCTACACCTTC. This gives the protein CSVERDRGFFGYGYTF.

The chain joins TRBV7-8 to TRBJ2-1; 7 bases map to TRBD2. This CDR3 region has 13 residues. The J segment lost 6 bases and the V segment lost 5 bases, leaving 4 bases of the junction unmatched. Germline CDR1 and CDR2: SGHVS and FQNEAQ. DNA of the CDR3: TGTGCCAGCAGCACCCGACTAGCCAATGAGCAGTTCTTC. This sequence encodes CASSTRLANEQFF.

The rearrangement uses TRBV2 and TRBJ1-2; weak D call: TRBD1 (5 bases). V lost 4 bases and J lost 4, with 10 bases in between. Germline values: CDR1 SNHLY, CDR2 FYNNEI. CDR3 length: 13 amino acids. CDR3 region: CASSGGTGYGYTF. CDR3 coding DNA: TGTGCCAGCAGTGGGGGAACAGGCTATGGCTACACCTTC.

This chain connects TRBV7-2 to TRBJ1-6; D ambiguous. The CDR3 extends over 12 amino acids. Germline lookup yields CDR1 SGHTA and CDR2 FQGNSA. Trimming removed 3 bases at V and 7 bases at J, with 4 bases between. As DNA, the CDR3 is TGTGCCAGCAGCTTTTCCAATTCACCCCTCCACTTT. Encoded protein: CASSFSNSPLHF.

The chain combines TRBV5-1 with TRBJ2-1; D may be TRBD1 (6 bases). The germline V gene has CDR1 SGHRS and CDR2 YFSETQ. Deletions cut 3 bases from V and 7 bases from J, with 20 bases between. This CDR3 is built from 16 residues. CDR3 in DNA: TGCGCCAGCAGCTCGTTACCAGGGGTCTCTGGGAATGAGCAGTTCTTC. Translated: CASSSLPGVSGNEQFF.

This chain uses TRBV7-2 with TRBJ2-6, with a tentative D call TRBD2 (5 bases). The V and J ends lost 5 bases and 4 bases respectively, with 18 bases between them. The CDR3 extends over 17 amino acids. Germline lookup yields CDR1 SGHTA and CDR2 FQGNSA. This chain's CDR3 is CASSPRGRGSGANVLTF. Here the CDR3 DNA reads TGTGCCAGCAGCCCGAGAGGTCGGGGAAGCGGGGCCAACGTCCTGACTTTC.

The chain combines TRBV7-8 with TRBJ1-5, with D perhaps matching TRBD1 (5 bases). Looked up from germline, CDR1 is SGHVS and CDR2 is FQNEAQ. The germline V and J ends were trimmed by 1 base and 9 bases, with 16 bases remaining between them. The CDR3 runs to 15 residues. In nucleotides, the CDR3 is TGTGCCAGCAGCTTAGTCGGGGCAGGGACTGGGCCCCAGCATTTT. This translates into CASSLVGAGTGPQHF.

This chain links TRBV30 with TRBJ2-5, with D unresolved. The V gene's germline CDR1 is GTSNPN and CDR2 SVGIG (reference sequence). The CDR3 has 12 residues. V lost 1 base, J lost 7 bases, and 10 bases lay in between. The CDR3 coding sequence is TGTGCCTGGAGTGAATCAACGGGGACCCAGTACTTC. Translation gives CAWSESTGTQYF.